This T cell receptor beta chain is drawn from a study of technical replicates of blood from four donors. CDR1 is LGHNA and CDR2 is YNFKEQ in the germline V gene. Between the trimmed V and J ends, which lost 1 base and 0 bases, there was a span of 8 bases. This CDR3 is built from 15 residues. Here immunoSEQ multiplex PCR was the method, and the copy in TCRdb shows in-frame clones only, minus some. The table lists tens of thousands of clones, about 96% of them singletons. The TCR comes from a human donor in good health. The genes are TRBV4-2 and TRBJ2-3; D ambiguous. Sequencing was done on a sample of T cells isolated from PBMCs. The CDR3 DNA is TGTGCCAGCAGCCAAGCTCGAACTAGCACAGATACGCAGTATTTT. It specifies CASSQARTSTDTQYF.